The T cell receptor (beta chain) under discussion was sequenced for a study of blood T cell repertoires in COVID-19. Study as a whole: Collection of acute and convalescent COVID-19 samples took place in the United States, Italy and Spain. PBMCs, B-cell-depleted T cells, or T cells were the source of the cDNA or gDNA that made up the material.

Trimming removed 2 bases from V and 1 base from J, with 10 bases in between. Germline V gene data show CDR1 as LGHDT and CDR2 as YNNKEL (reference sequence). This CDR3 has 15 amino acids. Study processing details: Reference gene primer amplification gave estimated nucleated cell counts. Libraries were prepared by immunoSEQ multiplex PCR; TCRdb keeps only in-frame clonotypes and omits some of them. That table supplies the V and J calls and clone size; D and trimming were determined from the DNA. The sample has about 130,000 clones, 88% seen once; the top ten hold roughly 2.2%. The chain has TRBV3-1 (or the pseudogene TRBV3-2) and TRBJ2-3; D perhaps matches TRBD1 (6 bases). Sequencing was carried out using peripheral blood. This receptor was taken from a man in his 70s with active COVID-19. Here the CDR3 DNA reads TGTGCCAGCAGCCAATGGGGGCCGGGCACAGATACGCAGTATTTT. It codes for CASSQWGPGTDTQYF.